These 15 T cell receptor beta chains were all obtained from the same sample, sequenced in a study of CD8+ T cells in alopecia areata. Sorting of CD4+ cells into CD25+CD127- cells was performed for five patients. Extracted RNA was reverse transcribed into cDNA, the sequencing template. Generated by immunoSEQ multiplex PCR, the TCRdb table keeps only in-frame clones and is missing some. The profile shows roughly 40,000 clones, under 65% of them singletons. Specimen: CD4+ Tregs sorted from blood. These receptors were taken from a human donor with alopecia areata.

V usage is TRBV6-5 and J usage is TRBJ2-2, with D hard to call. Between the trimmed V and J ends, which lost 6 bases and 6 bases, there was a span of 8 bases. Germline V CDR1 and CDR2: MNHEY, SVGAGI. This CDR3 is 12 amino acids long. The CDR3 nucleotides read TGTGCCAGCAGCCCCACATCCGGGGAGCTGTTTTTT. Translated: CASSPTSGELFF.

The V and J genes are TRBV5-1 and TRBJ1-2; 10 bases align to TRBD1. Trimming removed 3 bases from V and 4 bases from J; junction bases left unmatched: 3. The CDR3 runs to 14 residues. Germline V lookup: CDR1 SGHRS, CDR2 YFSETQ. CDR3 amino acids: CASSSGQGGYGYTF. The CDR3 region has the DNA TGCGCCAGCAGCTCCGGACAGGGGGGCTATGGCTACACCTTC.

This clone came up a few times. The genes are TRBV4-3 and TRBJ2-7, with D perhaps matching TRBD1 or TRBD2 (5 bases each). V dropped 5 bases and J dropped 3 bases, with 17 bases sitting between them. CDR3 length: 15 residues. Germline values: CDR1 LGHNA, CDR2 YSLEER. CDR3 DNA: TGCGCCAGCAGCTCTCCACGGGACGGGGTCTACGAGCAGTACTTC. It translates to CASSSPRDGVYEQYF.

Regarding this clone: The junction and the germline gene differ at one end; a read error may be behind it. V usage is TRBV23-1 and J usage is TRBJ1-2, with 7 bases that match TRBD1. TRBV23-1 qualifies as an ORF whose function is uncertain. The CDR3 length is 14 residues. CDR3: CASNQPQGDYGYTF. DNA for the CDR3: TGCGCCAGCAATCAACCCCAGGGGGACTATGGCTACACCTTC.

The chain uses TRBV6-6 and TRBJ2-7; no clear D. Trimming left V 6 bases short and J 2 bases short, with 8 bases between. This CDR3 contains 12 residues. Germline CDR1 MNHNY, CDR2 SVGAGI (reference sequence). The CDR3 protein is CASSPGTYEQYF. The CDR3 DNA reads as TGTGCCAGCAGCCCTGGGACCTACGAGCAGTACTTC.

V is TRBV13 and J is TRBJ1-1; 9 bases match TRBD1. CDR1 is PRHDT and CDR2 is FYEKMQ in the germline V gene (reference sequence). Germline trimming cut 2 bases from V and 0 bases from J; bases unmatched to any gene: 7. CDR3 length: 17 amino acids. For the CDR3, the DNA is TGTGCCAGCAGCTTATGGGGACAGGGAGGATTGAACACTGAAGCTTTCTTT. Amino acid sequence: CASSLWGQGGLNTEAFF.

The chain combines TRBV5-1 with TRBJ2-3, with D perhaps TRBD2 (6 bases). The length of the CDR3 is 15 residues. Germline assignment: CDR1 SGHRS and CDR2 YFSETQ. Deletions cut 0 bases from V and 8 bases from J, with 16 bases between. The CDR3 loop reads CASSLGSGDEGTQYF. CDR3 sequence (DNA): TGCGCCAGCAGCTTGGGTTCGGGAGACGAAGGTACGCAGTATTTT.

This clone was detected a few times. This rearrangement joins TRBV2 to TRBJ1-6, with 12 positions matching TRBD1. Losses at the gene ends were 6 bases for V and 8 bases for J; bases not matched to a gene: 2. CDR3 size: 14 residues. Germline assignment: CDR1 SNHLY and CDR2 FYNNEI. For the CDR3, the DNA is TGTGCCAGCAGGGGGGACAGGGGGCATTCACCCCTCCACTTT. Residues: CASRGDRGHSPLHF.

This clone turned up a few times. V usage is TRBV5-1 and J usage is TRBJ1-1, with a tentative D call TRBD1 (5 bases). The CDR3 is made up of 15 amino acids. The germline V gene encodes CDR1 SGHRS and CDR2 YFSETQ. Trimming took 5 bases from V and 4 from J, leaving 18 bases between them. CDR3 DNA sequence: TGCGCCAGCAGTTCTGGAGATCGGGGGGGCACTGAAGCTTTCTTT. Translation gives CASSSGDRGGTEAFF.

The chain combines TRBV7-2 with TRBJ2-7; D remains unclear. Deletions cut 5 bases from V and 7 bases from J, with 12 bases between. The germline V gene has CDR1 SGHTA and CDR2 FQGNSA. The CDR3 has 12 amino acids. CDR3 region: CASSANFGEQYF. CDR3 sequence (DNA): TGTGCCAGCAGCGCAAATTTTGGGGAGCAGTACTTC.

Within the sample, this clone is medium-sized (0.01 to 0.1%). The chain joins TRBV18 to TRBJ2-7, with D hard to call. CDR3 length: 13 amino acids. CDR1 is KGHSH, CDR2 LQKENI, per germline. Trimming left V 0 bases short and J 2 bases short, with 5 bases between. The CDR3 loop is CASSPPGTYEQYF. The CDR3 region has the DNA TGTGCCAGCTCACCACCGGGGACCTACGAGCAGTACTTC. The entire variable domain, with the rest obtained from reference TRBV18 and TRBJ2-7, is as follows: NAGVMQNPRHLVRRRGQEARLRCSPMKGHSHVYWYRQLPEEGLKFMVYLQKENIIDESGMPKERFSAEFPKEGPSILRIQQVVRGDSAAYFCASSPPGTYEQYFGPGTRLTVT.

The chain is built from TRBV5-1 and TRBJ2-5, with D perhaps TRBD1 or TRBD2 (5 bases each). The CDR3 spans 16 residues. V was trimmed by 0 bases and J by 1 base, leaving 13 bases between them. The germline gives CDR1 SGHRS, CDR2 YFSETQ. Here the CDR3 reads CASSLGLGRLQETQYF. For the CDR3, the DNA is TGCGCCAGCAGCTTGGGCCTGGGACGGCTCCAAGAGACCCAGTACTTC.

The chain recombines TRBV7-2 with TRBJ1-5; the D is unclear. The CDR3 runs 13 residues. V gave up 1 base and J gave up 7 bases, with 8 bases separating them. CDR1 is SGHTA and CDR2 is FQGNSA in the germline V gene. Here the CDR3 reads CASSLGVRQPQHF. CDR3 bases: TGTGCCAGCAGCTTAGGGGTTAGGCAGCCCCAGCATTTT.

J is TRBJ2-2 and V is TRBV5-4; the match to TRBD1 covers 8 bases. The V segment lost 7 bases and the J segment 4 bases; nucleotides outside the gene matches: 9. Germline CDR1 reads SGHNT; CDR2 reads YYREEE (reference sequence). The CDR3 is made up of 15 amino acids. CDR3 in amino acids: CASQRTGSGTGELFF. The CDR3 coding sequence is TGTGCCAGCCAGCGGACAGGGTCAGGCACCGGGGAGCTGTTTTTT. Complete variable domain (other parts from reference TRBV5-4 and TRBJ2-2): ETGVTQSPTHLIKTRGQQVTLRCSSQSGHNTVSWYQQALGQGPQFIFQYYREEENGRGNFPPRFSGLQFPNYSSELNVNALELDDSALYLCASQRTGSGTGELFFGEGSRLTVL.

The chain carries TRBV7-3 and TRBJ2-7; D is possibly TRBD1 or TRBD2 (5 bases each). The germline V gene has CDR1 SGHTA and CDR2 FQGTGA. There are 15 residues in the CDR3. V lost 5 bases, J lost 6 bases, and 20 bases lay in between. The CDR3 region is CASSNDSGPGREQYF. The DNA of the CDR3 is TGTGCCAGCAGCAACGACTCGGGACCCGGCCGCGAGCAGTACTTC.